This T cell receptor (beta chain) was identified in a study of patients and donors after allogeneic stem cell transplantation. The germline gives CDR1 SGDLS, CDR2 YYNGEE. With 6 bases clipped from V and 7 bases from J, the junction kept 11 bases outside the gene matches. The CDR3 totals 14 residues. TCRdb reprocessed the RT-PCR reads via MiXCR and lists one record per CDR3 protein. The data show 800,000 to 1,000,000 distinct CDR3 sequences, more than 15% seen once. The source material was blood, either unsorted or a sorted T cell fraction (not recorded which). The source is a human donor who was either an allogeneic HSCT recipient or a stem cell or donor lymphocyte infusion donor (not recorded which). It is not recorded whose cells these are; they may come from a transplant donor. The V and J genes are TRBV9 and TRBJ2-7, with TRBD1 identical over 9 bases. The CDR3 reads CASTRGQGALEQYF. The CDR3 nucleotides read TGTGCCAGCACCCGGGGACAGGGTGCATTGGAGCAGTACTTC. The full variable domain, rest sourced from reference TRBV9 and TRBJ2-7, is DSGVTQTPKHLITATGQRVTLRCSPRSGDLSVYWYQQSLDQGLQFLIQYYNGEERAKGNILERFSAQQFPDLHSELNLSSLELGDSALYFCASTRGQGALEQYFGPGTRLTVT.